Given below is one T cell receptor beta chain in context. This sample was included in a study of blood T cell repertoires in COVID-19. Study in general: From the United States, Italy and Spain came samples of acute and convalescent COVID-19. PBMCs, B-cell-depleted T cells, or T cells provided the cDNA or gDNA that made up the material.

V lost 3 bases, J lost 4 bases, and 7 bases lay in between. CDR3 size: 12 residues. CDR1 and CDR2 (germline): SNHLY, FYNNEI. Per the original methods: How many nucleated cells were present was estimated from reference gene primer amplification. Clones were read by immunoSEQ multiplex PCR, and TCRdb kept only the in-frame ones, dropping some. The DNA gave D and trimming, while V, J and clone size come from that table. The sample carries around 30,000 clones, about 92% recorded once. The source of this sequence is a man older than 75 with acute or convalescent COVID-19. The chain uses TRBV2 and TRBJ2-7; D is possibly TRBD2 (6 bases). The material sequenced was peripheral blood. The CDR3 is CASSDGGYEQYF. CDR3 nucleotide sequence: TGTGCCAGCAGTGACGGAGGGTACGAGCAGTACTTC.